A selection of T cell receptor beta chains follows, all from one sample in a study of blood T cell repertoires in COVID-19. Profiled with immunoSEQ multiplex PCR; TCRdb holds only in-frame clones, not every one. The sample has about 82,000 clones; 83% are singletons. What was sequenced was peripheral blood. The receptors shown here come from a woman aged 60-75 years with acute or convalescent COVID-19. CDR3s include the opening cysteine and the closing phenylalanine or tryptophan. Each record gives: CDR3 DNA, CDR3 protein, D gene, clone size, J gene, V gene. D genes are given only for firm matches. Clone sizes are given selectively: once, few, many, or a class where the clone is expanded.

cdr3_nt: TGCGCCAGCAGTGAGCCAGACAGGGGACAGCCCCAGCATTTT; cdr3_aa: CASSEPDRGQPQHF; d_call: TRBD1; clone_size: NA; j_call: TRBJ1-5; v_call: TRBV10-1
cdr3_nt: TGTGCCAGCAGCCCGCCCAGCGCGACCGGGGAGCTGTTTTTT; cdr3_aa: CASSPPSATGELFF; d_call: NA; clone_size: NA; j_call: TRBJ2-2; v_call: TRBV11-2
cdr3_nt: TGTGCCAGCAGCCCAGGGTTGGGACAGGGGTACAATGAGCAGTTCTTC; cdr3_aa: CASSPGLGQGYNEQFF; d_call: TRBD1; clone_size: NA; j_call: TRBJ2-1; v_call: TRBV9
cdr3_nt: TGTGCCAGCAGCTTAGACTTAGGGGCATATTCACCCCTCCACTTT; cdr3_aa: CASSLDLGAYSPLHF; d_call: NA; clone_size: NA; j_call: TRBJ1-6; v_call: TRBV7-6
cdr3_nt: TGCGCCAGCAGCCCGTTAAAAGGGGGCGCGTACGAGCAGTACTTC; cdr3_aa: CASSPLKGGAYEQYF; d_call: TRBD1; clone_size: once; j_call: TRBJ2-7; v_call: TRBV5-1
cdr3_nt: TGTGCCAGCTCACCAATCGGGACAGGGGGCGCGTACACTGAAGCTTTCTTT; cdr3_aa: CASSPIGTGGAYTEAFF; d_call: TRBD1; clone_size: NA; j_call: TRBJ1-1; v_call: TRBV18
cdr3_nt: TGTGCCAGCAGCGTAGAGTTTTGGTCCTCCGGAGACACCGGGGAGCTGTTTTTT; cdr3_aa: CASSVEFWSSGDTGELFF; d_call: NA; clone_size: NA; j_call: TRBJ2-2; v_call: TRBV9
cdr3_nt: TGTGCCAGCAGCGTAGGAGGTAGCGGGGCCTCCTACAATGAGCAGTTCTTC; cdr3_aa: CASSVGGSGASYNEQFF; d_call: TRBD2; clone_size: NA; j_call: TRBJ2-1; v_call: TRBV9
cdr3_nt: TGTGCCAGCAGCTTGGTAGACAGGGACACTGAAGCTTTCTTT; cdr3_aa: CASSLVDRDTEAFF; d_call: TRBD1; clone_size: NA; j_call: TRBJ1-1; v_call: TRBV5-4
cdr3_nt: TGTGCCGGCCAACCGGGACAGGAGACCAATGGCTACACCTTC; cdr3_aa: CAGQPGQETNGYTF; d_call: TRBD1; clone_size: NA; j_call: TRBJ1-2; v_call: TRBV6-5
cdr3_nt: TGTGCCAGCAGCCTGGGACAGCTTAATGAAAAACTGTTTTTT; cdr3_aa: CASSLGQLNEKLFF; d_call: TRBD1; clone_size: once; j_call: TRBJ1-4; v_call: TRBV5-5
cdr3_nt: TGTGCCAGCAGCTTTGATCGGGGAAAACTGTTTTTT; cdr3_aa: CASSFDRGKLFF; d_call: NA; clone_size: few; j_call: TRBJ1-4; v_call: TRBV7-2
cdr3_nt: TGCGCCAGCAGCAGACAGGGCCCAGGGGTAGGGGGCTACAATGAGCAGTTCTTC; cdr3_aa: CASSRQGPGVGGYNEQFF; d_call: TRBD1; clone_size: NA; j_call: TRBJ2-1; v_call: TRBV5-1
cdr3_nt: TGTGCCAGCAGTTACTCCCTAGCGGGAGAAGGCCATGAGCAGTTCTTC; cdr3_aa: CASSYSLAGEGHEQFF; d_call: TRBD2; clone_size: NA; j_call: TRBJ2-1; v_call: TRBV6-5
cdr3_nt: TGCGCCAGCAGCTTTTACCGGGACAGGGGCACAGATACGCAGTATTTT; cdr3_aa: CASSFYRDRGTDTQYF; d_call: TRBD1; clone_size: once; j_call: TRBJ2-3; v_call: TRBV5-1
cdr3_nt: TGCGCCAGCAGCCCGACAGGGTCGACAGGGAGTCATTCGTATAATTCACCCCTCCACTTT; cdr3_aa: CASSPTGSTGSHSYNSPLHF; d_call: TRBD1; clone_size: NA; j_call: TRBJ1-6; v_call: TRBV5-1
cdr3_nt: TGTGCCTGGAGGAAGGGGGCGCAAGGAAACACCATATATTTT; cdr3_aa: CAWRKGAQGNTIYF; d_call: TRBD1; clone_size: NA; j_call: TRBJ1-3; v_call: TRBV30
cdr3_nt: TGTGCCAGCAGCGGGACAGGGTCACGCGGCACTGAAGCTTTCTTT; cdr3_aa: CASSGTGSRGTEAFF; d_call: TRBD1; clone_size: NA; j_call: TRBJ1-1; v_call: TRBV11-3
cdr3_nt: TGCAGTTTGGACAGGGGGTTTGGCTACACCTTC; cdr3_aa: CSLDRGFGYTF; d_call: TRBD1; clone_size: NA; j_call: TRBJ1-2; v_call: TRBV29-1
cdr3_nt: TGTGCCAGCACCCGTGGACGGGGAACCTACGAGCAGTACTTC; cdr3_aa: CASTRGRGTYEQYF; d_call: NA; clone_size: NA; j_call: TRBJ2-7; v_call: TRBV28
cdr3_nt: TGTGCCAGCAGGGGGCAGACTAATCAGCCCCAGCATTTT; cdr3_aa: CASRGQTNQPQHF; d_call: NA; clone_size: NA; j_call: TRBJ1-5; v_call: TRBV12-3/TRBV12-4
cdr3_nt: TGCGCCAGCAGCTTGACGGTGGGGAAAAGCGGCGTACGACAGCAGTACTTC; cdr3_aa: CASSLTVGKSGVRQQYF; d_call: NA; clone_size: NA; j_call: TRBJ2-7; v_call: TRBV5-1
cdr3_nt: TGTGCCAGCAGCTCAGGACATCCGAACACTGAAGCTTTCTTT; cdr3_aa: CASSSGHPNTEAFF; d_call: NA; clone_size: NA; j_call: TRBJ1-1; v_call: TRBV11-3
cdr3_nt: TGTGCCAGTAGTATGCCCAGGGCGGCGTACGAGCAGTACTTC; cdr3_aa: CASSMPRAAYEQYF; d_call: NA; clone_size: few; j_call: TRBJ2-7; v_call: TRBV19
cdr3_nt: TGTGCCAGCAGCTTGATAGCGGGGGCCCCAGATACGCAGTATTTT; cdr3_aa: CASSLIAGAPDTQYF; d_call: TRBD2; clone_size: NA; j_call: TRBJ2-3; v_call: TRBV11-3
cdr3_nt: TGTGCCAGCAGTTCGGCCAGAGGAGGGGGCTACACCTTC; cdr3_aa: CASSSARGGGYTF; d_call: NA; clone_size: NA; j_call: TRBJ1-2; v_call: TRBV6-4
cdr3_nt: TGTGCCAGTAGTCCAGGACAGGGGATTTTGGAGACCCAGTACTTC; cdr3_aa: CASSPGQGILETQYF; d_call: TRBD1; clone_size: NA; j_call: TRBJ2-5; v_call: TRBV19
cdr3_nt: TGTGCCAGCAGCGGGGCCCCCTACGCGGGAGAAGAGACCCAGTACTTC; cdr3_aa: CASSGAPYAGEETQYF; d_call: TRBD2; clone_size: NA; j_call: TRBJ2-5; v_call: TRBV9
cdr3_nt: TGTGCCAGCAGCGTAGTACCTAGTCAAGGCACCGGGGAGCTGTTTTTT; cdr3_aa: CASSVVPSQGTGELFF; d_call: NA; clone_size: NA; j_call: TRBJ2-2; v_call: TRBV9
cdr3_nt: TGTGCCAGCAGCTTACAGACAGGGGGGAGCTTCGAGCAGTACTTC; cdr3_aa: CASSLQTGGSFEQYF; d_call: TRBD1; clone_size: NA; j_call: TRBJ2-7; v_call: TRBV7-2
cdr3_nt: TGTGCCACCATAACGGAGGGTAGCGGGAGGCAGACCCAGTACTTC; cdr3_aa: CATITEGSGRQTQYF; d_call: TRBD2; clone_size: NA; j_call: TRBJ2-5; v_call: TRBV2
cdr3_nt: TGTGCCAGCAGCCTGGGACATTCTGGAAACGAGCAGTACTTC; cdr3_aa: CASSLGHSGNEQYF; d_call: NA; clone_size: once; j_call: TRBJ2-7; v_call: TRBV3-1/TRBV3-2
cdr3_nt: TGTGCCTCTTCGGACAGGGAGGATCAGCCCCAGCATTTT; cdr3_aa: CASSDREDQPQHF; d_call: TRBD1; clone_size: once; j_call: TRBJ1-5; v_call: TRBV10-3
cdr3_nt: TGTGCCAGCAGCCCTCCGGGACTAGGGACGAACACCGGGGAGCTGTTTTTT; cdr3_aa: CASSPPGLGTNTGELFF; d_call: TRBD2; clone_size: once; j_call: TRBJ2-2; v_call: TRBV11-3
cdr3_nt: TGTGCCACCAGTGATCTCCGGGACACTGAAGCTTTCTTT; cdr3_aa: CATSDLRDTEAFF; d_call: NA; clone_size: NA; j_call: TRBJ1-1; v_call: TRBV24-1
cdr3_nt: TGTGCCAGCAGCTTAGACTACTACGAGCAGTACTTC; cdr3_aa: CASSLDYYEQYF; d_call: NA; clone_size: NA; j_call: TRBJ2-7; v_call: TRBV11-3
cdr3_nt: TGCGCCAGCAGCCCCCAGGGTAGCGGTTACAATGAGCAGTTCTTC; cdr3_aa: CASSPQGSGYNEQFF; d_call: NA; clone_size: NA; j_call: TRBJ2-1; v_call: TRBV5-1
cdr3_nt: TGCGCCAGCAGCCAATCATGGGACAGCCTAAATAATCAGCCCCAGCATTTT; cdr3_aa: CASSQSWDSLNNQPQHF; d_call: TRBD1; clone_size: once; j_call: TRBJ1-5; v_call: TRBV4-3
cdr3_nt: TGTGCCAGCAGTTCAAGGAGGATCCTCGGGGAGGGTAATGAGCAGTTCTTC; cdr3_aa: CASSSRRILGEGNEQFF; d_call: TRBD2; clone_size: NA; j_call: TRBJ2-1; v_call: TRBV11-2
cdr3_nt: TGTGCCAGCAGCTTGCCTGACTTGAAGCGAGAGCAGTACTTC; cdr3_aa: CASSLPDLKREQYF; d_call: NA; clone_size: NA; j_call: TRBJ2-7; v_call: TRBV5-4
cdr3_nt: TGTGCCGTCCGGGGGTGGGGAACCTCGGCCAAAAACATTCAGTACTTC; cdr3_aa: CAVRGWGTSAKNIQYF; d_call: NA; clone_size: NA; j_call: TRBJ2-4; v_call: TRBV19
cdr3_nt: TGTGCCAGTAGTATAGACTGGGCAGATTCACCCCTCCACTTT; cdr3_aa: CASSIDWADSPLHF; d_call: NA; clone_size: NA; j_call: TRBJ1-6; v_call: TRBV19
cdr3_nt: TGTGCCAGCAGCTTATATCTCCCGGGAAACACTGAAGCTTTCTTT; cdr3_aa: CASSLYLPGNTEAFF; d_call: NA; clone_size: NA; j_call: TRBJ1-1; v_call: TRBV7-2
cdr3_nt: TGTGCTAGCAGCTTAGCTGGGGGCGGCGAGCAGTACTTC; cdr3_aa: CASSLAGGGEQYF; d_call: NA; clone_size: NA; j_call: TRBJ2-7; v_call: TRBV7-7
cdr3_nt: TGTGCCAGCAGCCACCGGGGCTACGAGCAGTACTTC; cdr3_aa: CASSHRGYEQYF; d_call: NA; clone_size: NA; j_call: TRBJ2-7; v_call: TRBV3-1/TRBV3-2
cdr3_nt: TGTGCCAGCAGCTACCGACAGGGGGGCTACGAGCAGTACTTC; cdr3_aa: CASSYRQGGYEQYF; d_call: TRBD1; clone_size: NA; j_call: TRBJ2-7; v_call: TRBV13